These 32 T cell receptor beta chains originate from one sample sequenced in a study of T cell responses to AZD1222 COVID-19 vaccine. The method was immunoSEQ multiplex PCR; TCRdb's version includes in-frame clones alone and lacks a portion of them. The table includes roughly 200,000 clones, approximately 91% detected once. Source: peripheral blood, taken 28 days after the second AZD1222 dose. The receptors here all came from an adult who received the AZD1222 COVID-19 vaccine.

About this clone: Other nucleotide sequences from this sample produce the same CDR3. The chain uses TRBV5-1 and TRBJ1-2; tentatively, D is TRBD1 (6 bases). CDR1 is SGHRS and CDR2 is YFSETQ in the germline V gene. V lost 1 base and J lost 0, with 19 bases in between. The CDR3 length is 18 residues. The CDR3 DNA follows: TGCGCCAGCAGCTTGAGGGCACCAACAGGGAGGGCTAACTATGGCTACACCTTC. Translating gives CASSLRAPTGRANYGYTF.

CDR3 protein: CASSQWVPGPANTGELFF. In DNA, the CDR3 is TGTGCCAGCAGCCAATGGGTACCCGGGCCTGCGAACACCGGGGAGCTGTTTTTT. The chain combines TRBV3-1 (or the pseudogene TRBV3-2) with TRBJ2-2, with D unclear. V was pared by 2 bases and J by 0 bases, with 16 bases between. The length of the CDR3 is 18 residues. CDR1 is LGHDT and CDR2 is YNNKEL in the germline V gene (reference sequence).

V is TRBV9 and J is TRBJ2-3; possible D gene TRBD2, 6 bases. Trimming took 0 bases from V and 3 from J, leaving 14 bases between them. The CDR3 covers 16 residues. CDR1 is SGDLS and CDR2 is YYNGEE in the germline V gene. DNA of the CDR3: TGTGCCAGCAGCGTAGAGGGACTCCCGGGAACAGATACGCAGTATTTT. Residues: CASSVEGLPGTDTQYF. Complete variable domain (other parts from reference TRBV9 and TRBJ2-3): DSGVTQTPKHLITATGQRVTLRCSPRSGDLSVYWYQQSLDQGLQFLIQYYNGEERAKGNILERFSAQQFPDLHSELNLSSLELGDSALYFCASSVEGLPGTDTQYFGPGTRLTVL.

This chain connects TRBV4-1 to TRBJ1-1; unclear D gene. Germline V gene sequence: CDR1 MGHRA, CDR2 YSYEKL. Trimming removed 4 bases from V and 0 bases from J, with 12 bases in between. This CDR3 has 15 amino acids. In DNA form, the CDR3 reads TGCGCCAGCAGCCCGCCAGTGGTCATGAACACTGAAGCTTTCTTT. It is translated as CASSPPVVMNTEAFF.

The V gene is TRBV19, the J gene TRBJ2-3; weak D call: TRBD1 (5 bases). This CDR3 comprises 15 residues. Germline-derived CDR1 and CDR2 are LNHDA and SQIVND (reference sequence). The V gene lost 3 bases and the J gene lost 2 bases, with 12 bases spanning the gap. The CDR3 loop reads CASSIWEGATDTQYF. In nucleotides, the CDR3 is TGTGCCAGTAGTATTTGGGAAGGGGCCACAGATACGCAGTATTTT. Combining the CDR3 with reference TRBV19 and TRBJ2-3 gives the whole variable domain DGGITQSPKYLFRKEGQNVTLSCEQNLNHDAMYWYRQDPGQGLRLIYYSQIVNDFQKGDIAEGYSVSREKKESFPLTVTSAQKNPTAFYLCASSIWEGATDTQYFGPGTRLTVL.

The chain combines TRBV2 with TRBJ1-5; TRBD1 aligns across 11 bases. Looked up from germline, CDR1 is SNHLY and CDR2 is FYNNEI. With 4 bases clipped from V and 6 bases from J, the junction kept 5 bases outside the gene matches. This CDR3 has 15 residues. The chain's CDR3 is CASSGLGTGGQPQHF. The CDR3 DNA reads TGTGCCAGCAGTGGCCTAGGGACAGGGGGTCAGCCCCAGCATTTT. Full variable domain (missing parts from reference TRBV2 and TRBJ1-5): EPEVTQTPSHQVTQMGQEVILRCVPISNHLYFYWYRQILGQKVEFLVSFYNNEISEKSEIFDDQFSVERPDGSNFTLKIRSTKLEDSAMYFCASSGLGTGGQPQHFGDGTRLSIL.

CDR3 loop: CASSQDRGGSETQYF. In DNA form, the CDR3 reads TGTGCCAGCAGCCAAGATCGGGGGGGCTCTGAGACCCAGTACTTC. The gene calls are TRBV4-2 and TRBJ2-5; 8 bases map to TRBD2. This CDR3 comprises 15 residues. Germline CDR1 is LGHNA and CDR2 is YNFKEQ. The V segment lost 0 bases and the J segment 5 bases; nucleotides outside the gene matches: 5.

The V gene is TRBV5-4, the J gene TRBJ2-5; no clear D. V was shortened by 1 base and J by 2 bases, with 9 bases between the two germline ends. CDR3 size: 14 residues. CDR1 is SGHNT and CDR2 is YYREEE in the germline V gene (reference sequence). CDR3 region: CASSLTQRQETQYF. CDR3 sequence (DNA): TGTGCCAGCAGCTTGACCCAGAGGCAAGAGACCCAGTACTTC.

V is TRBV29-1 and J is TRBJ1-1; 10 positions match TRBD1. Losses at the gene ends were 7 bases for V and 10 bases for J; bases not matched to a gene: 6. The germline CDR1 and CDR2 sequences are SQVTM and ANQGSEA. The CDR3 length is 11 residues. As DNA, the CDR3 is TGCAGCGACGACAGGGGGCACCTAGCTTTCTTT. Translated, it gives CSDDRGHLAFF.

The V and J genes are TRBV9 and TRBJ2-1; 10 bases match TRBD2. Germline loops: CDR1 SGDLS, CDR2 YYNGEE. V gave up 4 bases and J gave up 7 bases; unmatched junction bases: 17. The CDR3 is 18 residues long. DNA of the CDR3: TGTGCCAGCAGCCCCGCCGGGACTAGCGACATATTAAGGAATGAGCAGTTCTTC. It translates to CASSPAGTSDILRNEQFF.

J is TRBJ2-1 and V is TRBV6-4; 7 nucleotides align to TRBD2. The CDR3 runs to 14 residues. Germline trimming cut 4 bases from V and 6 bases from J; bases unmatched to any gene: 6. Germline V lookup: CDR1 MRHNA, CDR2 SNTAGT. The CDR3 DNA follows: TGTGCCAGCAGTGGAGAAAGGACTAGCAATGAGCAGTTCTTC. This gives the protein CASSGERTSNEQFF.

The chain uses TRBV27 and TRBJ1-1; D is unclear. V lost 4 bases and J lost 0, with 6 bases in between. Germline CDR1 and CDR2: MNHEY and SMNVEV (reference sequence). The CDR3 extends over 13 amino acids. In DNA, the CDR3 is TGTGCCAGCAGTTGGGATATGAACACTGAAGCTTTCTTT. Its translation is CASSWDMNTEAFF.

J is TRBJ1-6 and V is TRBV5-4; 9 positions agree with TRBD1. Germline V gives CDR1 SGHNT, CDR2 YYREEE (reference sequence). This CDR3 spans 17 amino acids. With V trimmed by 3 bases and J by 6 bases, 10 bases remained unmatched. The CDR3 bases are TGTGCCAGCAGCTCGGGACAGGGAAGGGGATTTAATTCACCCCTCCACTTT. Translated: CASSSGQGRGFNSPLHF.

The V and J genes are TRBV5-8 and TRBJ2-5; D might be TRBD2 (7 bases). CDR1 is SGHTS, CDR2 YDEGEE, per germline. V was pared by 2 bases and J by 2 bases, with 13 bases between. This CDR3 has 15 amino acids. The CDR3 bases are TGTGCCAGCAGCTTCGGGGGGCAGAAACAAGAGACCCAGTACTTC. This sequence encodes CASSFGGQKQETQYF.

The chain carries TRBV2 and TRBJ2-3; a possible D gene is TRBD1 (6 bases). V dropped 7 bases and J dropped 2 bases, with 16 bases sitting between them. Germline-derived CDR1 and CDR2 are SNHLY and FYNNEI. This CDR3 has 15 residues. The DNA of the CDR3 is TGTGCCAGCACTGTACAGGGATCATCCACAGATACGCAGTATTTT. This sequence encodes CASTVQGSSTDTQYF.

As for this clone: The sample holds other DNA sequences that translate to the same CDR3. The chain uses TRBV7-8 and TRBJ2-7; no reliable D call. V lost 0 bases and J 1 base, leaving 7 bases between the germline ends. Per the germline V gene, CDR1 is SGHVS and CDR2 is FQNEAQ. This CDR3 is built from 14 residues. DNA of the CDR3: TGTGCCAGCAGCTTAGCGGACGGATCCTACGAGCAGTACTTC. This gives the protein CASSLADGSYEQYF.

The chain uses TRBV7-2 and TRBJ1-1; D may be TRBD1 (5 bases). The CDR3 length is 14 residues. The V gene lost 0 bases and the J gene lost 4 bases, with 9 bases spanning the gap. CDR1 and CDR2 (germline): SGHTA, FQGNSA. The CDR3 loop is CASSLAIGATEAFF. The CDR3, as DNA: TGTGCCAGCAGCTTAGCGATCGGGGCCACTGAAGCTTTCTTT. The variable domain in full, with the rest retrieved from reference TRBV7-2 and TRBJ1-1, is GAGVSQSPSNKVTEKGKDVELRCDPISGHTALYWYRQSLGQGLEFLIYFQGNSAPDKSGLPSDRFSAERTGGSVSTLTIQRTQQEDSAVYLCASSLAIGATEAFFGQGTRLTVV.

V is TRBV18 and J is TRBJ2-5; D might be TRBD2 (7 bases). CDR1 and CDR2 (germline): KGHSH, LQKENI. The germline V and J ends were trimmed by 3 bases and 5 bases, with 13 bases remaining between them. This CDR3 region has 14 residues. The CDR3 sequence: CASSPGGLVETQYF. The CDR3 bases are TGTGCCAGCTCACCGGGGGGGCTAGTGGAGACCCAGTACTTC. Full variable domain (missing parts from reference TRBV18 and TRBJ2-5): NAGVMQNPRHLVRRRGQEARLRCSPMKGHSHVYWYRQLPEEGLKFMVYLQKENIIDESGMPKERFSAEFPKEGPSILRIQQVVRGDSAAYFCASSPGGLVETQYFGPGTRLLVL.

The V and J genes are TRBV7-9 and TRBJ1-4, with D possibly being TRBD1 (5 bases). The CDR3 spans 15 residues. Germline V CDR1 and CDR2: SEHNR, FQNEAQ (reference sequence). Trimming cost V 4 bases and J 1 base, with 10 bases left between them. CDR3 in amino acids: CASSSGGGTNEKLFF. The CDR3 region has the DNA TGTGCCAGCAGCTCCGGCGGGGGAACTAATGAAAAACTGTTTTTT.

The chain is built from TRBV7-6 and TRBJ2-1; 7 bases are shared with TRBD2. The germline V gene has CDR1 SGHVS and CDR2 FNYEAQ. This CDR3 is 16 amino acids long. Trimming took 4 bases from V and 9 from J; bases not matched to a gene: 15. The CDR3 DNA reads TGTGCCAGCAGCTCGATACCGGGACTACGGCGGGCTGAGCAGTTCTTC. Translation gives CASSSIPGLRRAEQFF.

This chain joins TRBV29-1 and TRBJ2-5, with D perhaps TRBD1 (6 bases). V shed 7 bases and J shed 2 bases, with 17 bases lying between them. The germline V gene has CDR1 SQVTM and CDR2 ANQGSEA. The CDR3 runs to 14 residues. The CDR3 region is CSARTDTSQETQYF. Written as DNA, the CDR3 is TGCAGCGCCCGGACAGACACCTCTCAAGAGACCCAGTACTTC.

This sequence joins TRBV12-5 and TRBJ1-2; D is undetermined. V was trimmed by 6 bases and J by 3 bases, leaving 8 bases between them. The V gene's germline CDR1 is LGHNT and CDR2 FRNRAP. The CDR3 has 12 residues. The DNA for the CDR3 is TGTGCTAGTGGGGACTGGTACTATGGCTACACCTTC. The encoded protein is CASGDWYYGYTF.

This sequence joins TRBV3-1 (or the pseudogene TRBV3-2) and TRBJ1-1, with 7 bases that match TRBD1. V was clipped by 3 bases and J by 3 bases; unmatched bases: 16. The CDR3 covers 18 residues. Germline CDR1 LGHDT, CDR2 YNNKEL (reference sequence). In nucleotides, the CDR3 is TGTGCCAGCAGCCAGTACGGCGTAAAGACAGGGAGGGACACTGAAGCTTTCTTT. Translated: CASSQYGVKTGRDTEAFF.

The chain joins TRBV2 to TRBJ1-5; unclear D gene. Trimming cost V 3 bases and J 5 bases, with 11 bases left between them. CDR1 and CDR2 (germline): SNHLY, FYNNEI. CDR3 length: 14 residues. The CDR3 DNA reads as TGTGCCAGCAGTGATCTCAGGCCCTATCAGCCCCAGCATTTT. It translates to CASSDLRPYQPQHF.

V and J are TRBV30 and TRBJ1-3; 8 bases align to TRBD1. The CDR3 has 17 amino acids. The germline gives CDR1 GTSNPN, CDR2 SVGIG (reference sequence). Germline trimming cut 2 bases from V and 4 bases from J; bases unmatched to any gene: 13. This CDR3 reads CAWSPPRTGRTGNTIYF. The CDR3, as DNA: TGTGCCTGGAGTCCGCCCCGGACAGGGCGTACAGGAAACACCATATATTTT.

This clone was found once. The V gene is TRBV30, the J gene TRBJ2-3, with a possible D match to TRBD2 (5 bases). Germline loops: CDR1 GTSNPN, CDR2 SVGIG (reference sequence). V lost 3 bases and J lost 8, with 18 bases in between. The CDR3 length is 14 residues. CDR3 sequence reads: CAWRGSNLAFTQYF. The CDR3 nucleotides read TGTGCCTGGAGGGGAAGTAACCTAGCATTTACGCAGTATTTT.

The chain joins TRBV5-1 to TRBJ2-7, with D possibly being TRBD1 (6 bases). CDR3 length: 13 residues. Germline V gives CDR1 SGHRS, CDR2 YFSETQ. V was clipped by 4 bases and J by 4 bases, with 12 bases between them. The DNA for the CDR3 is TGCGCCAGCAGCGCTGCTACAGGGTACGAGCAGTACTTC. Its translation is CASSAATGYEQYF. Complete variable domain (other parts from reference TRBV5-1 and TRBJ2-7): KAGVTQTPRYLIKTRGQQVTLSCSPISGHRSVSWYQQTPGQGLQFLFEYFSETQRNKGNFPGRFSGRQFSNSRSEMNVSTLELGDSALYLCASSAATGYEQYFGPGTRLTVT.

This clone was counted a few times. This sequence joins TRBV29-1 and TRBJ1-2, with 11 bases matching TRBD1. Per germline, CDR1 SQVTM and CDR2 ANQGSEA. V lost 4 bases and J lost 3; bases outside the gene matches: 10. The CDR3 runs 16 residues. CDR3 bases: TGCAGCGTTGTTATTATGGGACAGGGGGAGCACTATGGCTACACCTTC. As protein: CSVVIMGQGEHYGYTF.

The CDR3 bases are TGCAGCGTTGACCCACCGATTAACTATGGCTACACCTTC. Protein sequence: CSVDPPINYGYTF. The chain joins TRBV29-1 to TRBJ1-2; unclear D gene. Germline V gene lookup returns CDR1 SQVTM and CDR2 ANQGSEA. This CDR3 is 13 amino acids long. Trimming took 3 bases from V and 1 from J, leaving 9 bases between them.

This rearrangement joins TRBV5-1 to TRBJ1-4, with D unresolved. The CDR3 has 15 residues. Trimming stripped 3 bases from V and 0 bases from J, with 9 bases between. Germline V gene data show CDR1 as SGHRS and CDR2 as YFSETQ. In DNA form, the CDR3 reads TGCGCCAGCAGCTGGGGTAGTGCAACTAATGAAAAACTGTTTTTT. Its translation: CASSWGSATNEKLFF.

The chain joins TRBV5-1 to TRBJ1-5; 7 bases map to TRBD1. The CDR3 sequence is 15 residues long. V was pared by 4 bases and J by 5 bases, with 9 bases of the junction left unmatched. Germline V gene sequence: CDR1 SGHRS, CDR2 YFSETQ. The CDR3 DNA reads TGCGCCAGCAGCACGACAGGGCGGCGGTATCAGCCCCAGCATTTT. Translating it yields CASSTTGRRYQPQHF.

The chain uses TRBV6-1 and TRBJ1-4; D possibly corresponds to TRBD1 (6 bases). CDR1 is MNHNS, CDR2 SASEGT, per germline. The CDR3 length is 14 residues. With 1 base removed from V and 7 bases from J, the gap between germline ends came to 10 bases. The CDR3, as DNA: TGTGCCAGCAGTGAAGGGACAGATAGTGAAAAACTGTTTTTT. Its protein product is CASSEGTDSEKLFF.